This T cell receptor beta chain was found in a study of shared clonotypes between healthy human individuals. On the study more broadly: Each donor had three CD4 naive, three CD4 memory, two CD8 naive and one CD8 memory plate.

Study findings and constraints: In the sorted subsets, rarefaction showed sequencing was incomplete despite large depth.

Sequencing was performed with immunoSEQ multiplex PCR; in TCRdb, only in-frame clones are kept and a portion is missing. The sample lists approximately 97,000 clones, 67% occurring once. CDR1 and CDR2 (germline): LNHDA, SQIVND (reference sequence). V gave up 10 bases and J gave up 7 bases, with 14 bases separating them. The CDR3 runs to 12 residues. On this clone: What it binds is unknown.

Donors were healthy HIV-negative adults without recent acute infections or vaccinations. This TCR came from a man aged 30 to 39 in good health. The chain couples TRBV19 to TRBJ1-5; D not certain. Sequencing was done on a sample of memory CD8+ T cells sorted from blood. As to subset: CD45RO+ cells pooled with CCR7-negative TemRA cells. CDR3 sequence reads: CATSVGYQPQHF. CDR3 DNA sequence: TGTGCCACATCGGTAGGGTACCAGCCCCAGCATTTT.